The rows below give T cell receptor beta chains drawn from one sample of a study of beta chain features in type 1 diabetes. Assay: immunoSEQ multiplex PCR; the TCRdb copy retains only in-frame clones and omits some. The sample lists 400,000 or so clones; roughly 12% were seen once. Sequenced: naive CD4+ T cells from blood. These receptors were taken from a woman aged 18-35 years with type 1 diabetes. The CDR3 runs from the conserved cysteine through the conserved F or W. Fields, in order: V gene, J gene, D gene, clone size, CDR3 protein, CDR3 DNA. A D gene is named only where the DNA matches it firmly. Not all rows give a size; the values are once, few, many and, for expanded clones, a class.

>TRBV13|TRBJ2-1|TRBD2|few
CASSRTSGGVDEQFF
TGTGCCAGCAGCCGGACTAGCGGGGGGGTGGATGAGCAGTTCTTC
>TRBV7-2|TRBJ2-7|NA|NA
CASSKGQPSYEQYF
TGTGCCAGCAGCAAAGGACAGCCCTCCTACGAGCAGTACTTC
>TRBV29-1|TRBJ2-5|TRBD1|NA
CSVGQGTTQYF
TGCAGCGTCGGACAGGGTACGACCCAGTACTTC
>TRBV7-2|TRBJ2-3|NA|few
CASSYRERTDTQYF
TGTGCCAGCAGCTATCGGGAGAGGACAGATACGCAGTATTTT
>TRBV23-1|TRBJ1-3|NA|few
CASSQSGSVEGTGNTIYF
TGCGCCAGCAGTCAATCGGGTAGCGTGGAGGGTACGGGAAACACCATATATTTT
>TRBV4-2|TRBJ1-5|NA|few
CASSQDSGNQPQHF
TGTGCCAGCAGCCAAGATTCAGGGAATCAGCCCCAGCATTTT
>TRBV7-9|TRBJ1-2|NA|NA
CASSPRTANYGYTF
TGTGCCAGCAGCCCCAGGACAGCCAACTATGGCTACACCTTC
>TRBV15|TRBJ1-4|NA|few
CATSRQTTDGGRRKLFF
TGTGCCACCAGCAGACAAACTACGGACGGAGGAAGGCGGAAACTGTTTTTT
>TRBV29-1|TRBJ2-7|TRBD1|NA
CSVKSGTGSHEQYF
TGCAGCGTTAAATCCGGGACAGGGAGCCACGAGCAGTACTTC
>TRBV14|TRBJ2-6|NA|NA
CASSHAGAGSSGANVLTF
TGTGCCAGCAGCCACGCGGGGGCAGGGAGCTCTGGGGCCAACGTCCTGACTTTC
>TRBV28|TRBJ2-7|NA|NA
CASSSQGGLTSEQYF
TGTGCCAGCAGTAGTCAGGGAGGCTTAACATCCGAGCAGTACTTC
>TRBV7-9|TRBJ1-1|NA|few
CASSLLNTEAFF
TGTGCCAGCAGCTTACTTAACACTGAAGCTTTCTTT
>TRBV20-1|TRBJ2-5|NA|NA
CSAEGETQYF
TGCAGTGCGGAGGGGGAGACCCAGTACTTC
>TRBV30|TRBJ2-7|TRBD2|few
CAWSGGRESSYEQYF
TGTGCCTGGAGTGGCGGGAGAGAAAGCTCCTACGAGCAGTACTTC
>TRBV7-2|TRBJ1-5|TRBD1|few
CASSLNRGDQPQHF
TGTGCCAGCAGCTTAAACAGGGGGGATCAGCCCCAGCATTTT
>TRBV18|TRBJ2-1|TRBD1|NA
CASSPPGQVRNEQFF
TGTGCCAGCTCACCGCCGGGACAGGTCCGCAATGAGCAGTTCTTC
>TRBV7-9|TRBJ2-7|NA|NA
CASRLQWGSEQYF
TGTGCCAGCAGACTGCAGTGGGGCAGCGAGCAGTACTTC
>TRBV21-1|TRBJ1-6|NA|few
CAVLGRLNSPLHF
TGTGCCGTGTTGGGCCGGCTAAATTCACCCCTCCACTTT
>TRBV5-1|TRBJ2-5|NA|few
CASSLGGNQETQYF
TGCGCCAGCAGCTTGGGAGGAAACCAAGAGACCCAGTACTTC
>TRBV14|TRBJ2-4|NA|NA
CASSQDRGSIQYF
TGTGCCAGCAGCCAAGATCGGGGAAGCATTCAGTACTTC
>TRBV5-1|TRBJ2-5|TRBD1|few
CASSFEGGIETQYF
TGCGCCAGCAGCTTTGAAGGGGGCATTGAGACCCAGTACTTC
>TRBV5-1|TRBJ2-7|NA|NA
CASSSRELPYEQYF
TGCGCCAGCAGCTCGAGGGAACTCCCCTACGAGCAGTACTTC
>TRBV18|TRBJ1-2|NA|few
CASSPAGQNYGYTF
TGTGCCAGCTCACCGGCAGGACAGAACTATGGCTACACCTTC
>TRBV27|TRBJ1-2|NA|few
CASSFQEDYGYTF
TGTGCCAGCAGTTTCCAGGAGGACTATGGCTACACCTTC
>TRBV5-4|TRBJ1-1|TRBD1|NA
CASSWTGVNTEAFF
TGTGCCAGCAGCTGGACAGGGGTGAACACTGAAGCTTTCTTT
>TRBV28|TRBJ1-1|NA|NA
CASSLSRNTEAFF
TGTGCCAGCAGTTTATCCCGGAACACTGAAGCTTTCTTT
>TRBV18|TRBJ2-3|NA|NA
CASSPAEGSTDTQYF
TGTGCCAGCTCACCAGCCGAGGGTAGCACAGATACGCAGTATTTT
>TRBV2|TRBJ2-6|NA|NA
CASSQQGSGANVLTF
TGTGCCAGCAGTCAACAGGGCTCCGGGGCCAACGTCCTGACTTTC
>TRBV11-2|TRBJ2-5|NA|few
CASRLPGFQETQYF
TGTGCCAGCAGATTACCGGGGTTTCAAGAGACCCAGTACTTC
>TRBV7-2|TRBJ2-1|NA|few
CASSFSGLTANEQFF
TGTGCCAGCAGCTTTTCGGGACTGACCGCCAATGAGCAGTTCTTC
>TRBV29-1|TRBJ1-2|NA|few
CSVGQNAARDGYTF
TGCAGCGTTGGACAAAACGCGGCGCGGGATGGCTACACCTTC
>TRBV27|TRBJ1-6|TRBD1|NA
CASSRTGDPLHF
TGTGCCAGCAGCCGGACAGGGGACCCCCTCCACTTT
>TRBV5-4|TRBJ2-5|NA|NA
CASSRGWGEETQYF
TGTGCCAGCAGCAGGGGGTGGGGCGAAGAGACCCAGTACTTC
>TRBV6-5|TRBJ2-2|NA|NA
CASNNRDPTGELFF
TGTGCCAGCAACAACCGGGATCCCACCGGGGAGCTGTTTTTT
>TRBV7-9|TRBJ1-2|NA|few
CASSPFDGVYGYTF
TGTGCCAGCAGCCCCTTTGACGGAGTCTATGGCTACACCTTC
>TRBV4-3|TRBJ2-7|NA|NA
CASSQGARSYEQYF
TGCGCCAGCAGCCAAGGGGCCCGTTCCTACGAGCAGTACTTC
>TRBV6-1|TRBJ2-6|NA|NA
CASSVMGAANVLTF
TGTGCCAGCAGTGTTATGGGGGCCGCCAACGTCCTGACTTTC
>TRBV13|TRBJ2-2|NA|NA
CASSLLTGKPGELFF
TGTGCCAGCAGCCTCCTAACGGGGAAACCCGGGGAGCTGTTTTTT
>TRBV27|TRBJ1-6|NA|NA
CASRRGPPGSPLHF
TGTGCCAGCAGGCGAGGACCGCCGGGGTCACCCCTCCACTTT
>TRBV7-6|TRBJ2-2|NA|NA
CASSPLYGELFF
TGTGCCAGCAGCCCCTTATATGGGGAGCTGTTTTTT
>TRBV28|TRBJ2-4|NA|NA
CASSLGLVWEEAKNIQYF
TGTGCCAGCAGTTTGGGGTTGGTCTGGGAGGAGGCCAAAAACATTCAGTACTTC
>TRBV5-1|TRBJ2-1|TRBD2|NA
CASSLGASGGGEQFF
TGCGCCAGCAGCTTGGGGGCTAGCGGGGGAGGTGAGCAGTTCTTC
>TRBV6-5|TRBJ2-7|TRBD1|few
CASSRTGGAYEQYF
TGTGCCAGCAGCCGGACAGGCGGCGCCTACGAGCAGTACTTC
>TRBV10-3|TRBJ1-1|NA|few
CAISDGGDTEAFF
TGTGCCATCAGTGATGGGGGGGACACTGAAGCTTTCTTT
>TRBV5-4|TRBJ1-2|NA|NA
CASRRDFEDYGYTF
TGTGCCAGCAGACGGGACTTTGAGGACTATGGCTACACCTTC
>TRBV11-1|TRBJ2-4|TRBD2|NA
CASSGTRGVEAKNIQYF
TGTGCCAGCAGCGGAACCCGGGGGGTAGAAGCCAAAAACATTCAGTACTTC
>TRBV4-3|TRBJ2-7|TRBD1|few
CASSRGQAREEQYF
TGCGCCAGCAGCCGAGGACAGGCTCGGGAAGAGCAGTACTTC
>TRBV5-1|TRBJ2-7|NA|NA
CASRLVEGGEQYF
TGCGCCAGCAGATTGGTAGAGGGAGGCGAGCAGTACTTC
>TRBV28|TRBJ2-7|NA|few
CASRYLAQSSYEQYF
TGTGCCAGCAGATACCTAGCGCAGAGCTCCTACGAGCAGTACTTC
>TRBV6-5|TRBJ1-6|NA|NA
CASSRGGFYNSPLHF
TGTGCCAGCAGTCGAGGAGGTTTCTATAATTCACCCCTCCACTTT
>TRBV5-4|TRBJ2-3|NA|few
CASSLGGGLREAQYF
TGTGCCAGCAGCTTGGGGGGCGGGTTAAGGGAGGCCCAGTATTTT
>TRBV21-1|TRBJ2-6|NA|few
CASSKGGDGANVLTF
TGTGCCAGCAGCAAGGGGGGTGACGGGGCCAACGTCCTGACTTTC